The sequence of this T cell receptor (beta chain) was determined in a study of blood T cell repertoires in COVID-19. The overall study: The United States, Italy and Spain were the sources of the acute and convalescent COVID-19 samples.

Trimming took off 0 bases at V and 2 bases at J, with 8 bases between the two ends. CDR3 length: 14 residues. Germline assignment: CDR1 SGDLS and CDR2 YYNGEE. Under the authors' procedure: Counts of nucleated cells, estimated from reference gene primer amplification, were obtained. Clones were read by immunoSEQ multiplex PCR, and TCRdb kept only the in-frame ones, dropping some. The V and J calls and clone size were taken over from that table, and D and trimming were inferred from the DNA. The top ten clones hold roughly 0.72% of a sample with approximately 440,000 clones, around 90% of them seen once. Cohort 3 recovery required two negative PCRs, clearance, or symptom resolution.

V and J are TRBV9 and TRBJ2-5, with D possibly being TRBD2 (5 bases). The receptor was derived from a woman under 30 who had recovered from COVID-19. The sequencing sample was made of PBMCs or T cells enriched from blood (not recorded which). The CDR3 region has the DNA TGTGCCAGCAGCGTAGGAAGCGGACAAGAGACCCAGTACTTC. It is translated as CASSVGSGQETQYF. The full variable domain, its missing parts supplied by reference TRBV9 and TRBJ2-5, is DSGVTQTPKHLITATGQRVTLRCSPRSGDLSVYWYQQSLDQGLQFLIQYYNGEERAKGNILERFSAQQFPDLHSELNLSSLELGDSALYFCASSVGSGQETQYFGPGTRLLVL.